Below, 26 T cell receptor beta chains from the same sample are listed, as sequenced in a study of post-analysis software for immune sequencing data. Study results and limitations: The five TRBV segments detected at higher frequency in patients than in controls included TRBV5-6, TRBV5-1 and TRBV20-1.

Their antigens are not known. Incorporated into the TCR beta cDNA libraries were unique molecular identifiers, which served to reduce PCR and sequencing biases. TCRdb re-called the PCR reads with MiXCR, one entry per CDR3 protein. The data contain 350,000 to 450,000 distinct CDR3 sequences, about 39% of them seen just once; the ten biggest clones take up about 7.6%. The specimen was blood. Receptors were obtained from a girl aged 2 to 9 with multiple sclerosis.

The chain has TRBV28 and TRBJ1-6; no clear D. The V and J ends lost 2 bases and 9 bases respectively, with 14 bases between them. CDR1 and CDR2 from the germline V gene are MDHEN and SYDVKM. The CDR3 runs to 15 residues. The CDR3 is CASSLEGPFSSPLHF. DNA of the CDR3: TGTGCCAGCAGTTTAGAAGGGCCGTTTTCTTCACCCCTCCACTTT.

This clonotype was counted many times. This chain joins TRBV5-4 and TRBJ2-5, with D perhaps TRBD1 or TRBD2 (5 bases each). CDR1 SGHNT and CDR2 YYREEE come from the germline V gene (reference sequence). V was trimmed by 4 bases and J by 1 base, leaving 14 bases between them. The CDR3 contains 15 residues. CDR3 nucleotides: TGTGCCAGCAGCCGAGTCACGGGGCTCCAAGAGACCCAGTACTTC. Translation: CASSRVTGLQETQYF. Full variable domain (remainder filled in from reference TRBV5-4 and TRBJ2-5): ETGVTQSPTHLIKTRGQQVTLRCSSQSGHNTVSWYQQALGQGPQFIFQYYREEENGRGNFPPRFSGLQFPNYSSELNVNALELDDSALYLCASSRVTGLQETQYFGPGTRLLVL.

This clonotype has only a few counts. The chain uses TRBV19 and TRBJ2-1, with 7 bases lining up with TRBD1. This CDR3 region has 16 residues. Germline V gene lookup returns CDR1 LNHDA and CDR2 SQIVND (reference sequence). V was clipped by 5 bases and J by 0 bases; unmatched bases: 7. CDR3 sequence reads: CASSSGKGASYNEQFF. CDR3 nucleotides: TGTGCCAGTAGTTCTGGGAAGGGGGCCTCCTACAATGAGCAGTTCTTC.

The chain recombines TRBV28 with TRBJ2-1; D may correspond to TRBD1 or TRBD2 (7 bases each). Germline CDR1 is MDHEN and CDR2 is SYDVKM. Trimming removed 1 base at V and 5 bases at J, with 15 bases between. The CDR3 is 16 residues long. The CDR3 region has the DNA TGTGCCAGCAGTTTATTCGGGGAGGGGGCGGACAATGAGCAGTTCTTC. Amino acid sequence: CASSLFGEGADNEQFF.

The chain joins TRBV5-1 to TRBJ2-1; 7 nucleotides line up with TRBD2. The germline CDR1 and CDR2 sequences are SGHRS and YFSETQ. The CDR3 spans 21 residues. With 2 bases clipped from V and 2 bases from J, the junction kept 22 bases outside the gene matches. The CDR3 DNA sequence: TGCGCCAGCAGCTTCCCACAAACTGGCAGCGGGGTGATAGAAACCTACAATGAGCAGTTCTTC. Encoded protein: CASSFPQTGSGVIETYNEQFF.

This rearrangement joins TRBV7-2 to TRBJ2-5; 7 bases match TRBD1. Trimming cost V 4 bases and J 5 bases; bases outside gene matches: 10. CDR1 is SGHTA, CDR2 FQGNSA, per germline. The CDR3 is 15 amino acids. CDR3 bases: TGTGCCAGCAGCTCGACTTCGGACAGGCGGGAGACCCAGTACTTC. Its protein is CASSSTSDRRETQYF.

The rearrangement joins TRBV28 to TRBJ2-3; TRBD2 might be the D (6 bases). Germline-derived CDR1 and CDR2 are MDHEN and SYDVKM. Between the trimmed V and J ends, which lost 5 bases and 2 bases, there was a span of 11 bases. The CDR3 has 14 amino acids. Here the CDR3 reads CASSESGDTDTQYF. DNA for the CDR3: TGTGCCAGCAGTGAATCGGGGGACACAGATACGCAGTATTTT.

This chain links TRBV6-2 or TRBV6-3 with TRBJ2-4; D not certain. This CDR3 spans 14 amino acids. The germline gives CDR1 MNHEY, CDR2 SVGEGT. The V end was cut by 7 bases, the J end by 0 bases, with 10 bases between. CDR3: CASTVTLAKNIQYF. In DNA, the CDR3 is TGTGCCAGCACCGTTACACTAGCCAAAAACATTCAGTACTTC.

Of note for this clonotype: Being one base from a much bigger clone, this may be a read error. This rearrangement joins TRBV5-1 to TRBJ2-7, with 9 bases lining up with TRBD1. This CDR3 is built from 14 residues. After removal of 4 bases from V and 5 bases from J, the junction contained 7 bases not matched to a gene. CDR1 and CDR2 (germline): SGHRS, YFSETQ. The CDR3 spells CASSTRTGEDEQYF. The CDR3 coding sequence is TGCGCCAGCAGCACCCGGACAGGGGAGGACGAGCAGTACTTC.

This clonotype was seen a few times. V usage is TRBV29-1 and J usage is TRBJ2-5, with TRBD2 matching over 8 bases. The V gene end was trimmed by 4 bases and the J gene end by 3 bases; junction bases not matched to a gene: 4. Germline CDR1 SQVTM, CDR2 ANQGSEA. This CDR3 is 13 amino acids long. CDR3 DNA sequence: TGCAGCGTTGGGAGACTAGCGAAAGAGACCCAGTACTTC. The encoded protein is CSVGRLAKETQYF.

V is TRBV20-1 and J is TRBJ2-1, with 7 bases fitting TRBD2. Germline CDR1 and CDR2: DFQATT and SNEGSKA (reference sequence). V lost 6 bases to trimming and J lost 6 bases; unmatched junction nucleotides: 8. This CDR3 has 13 amino acids. Here the CDR3 DNA reads TGCAGTGCGTTTGGACTAGGGTTCAATGAGCAGTTCTTC. This sequence encodes CSAFGLGFNEQFF.

The chain uses TRBV10-3 and TRBJ1-2, with unresolved D. Trimming took 3 bases from V and 6 from J, leaving 11 bases between them. In germline, CDR1 is ENHRY, CDR2 SYGVKD. The CDR3 loop spans 13 amino acids. The CDR3, as DNA: TGTGCCATCAGTGATAGAGAGGAAGATGGCTACACCTTC. Translation: CAISDREEDGYTF.

At least ten counts were recorded for this clonotype. The chain joins TRBV4-2 to TRBJ2-5; possible D gene TRBD2, 6 bases. V was cut by 3 bases and J by 3 bases, with 8 bases left in between. Germline lookup yields CDR1 LGHNA and CDR2 YNFKEQ. The CDR3 spans 13 residues. This chain's CDR3 is CASSHGGKETQYF. DNA of the CDR3: TGTGCCAGCAGCCATGGCGGGAAAGAGACCCAGTACTTC.

This rearrangement joins TRBV6-6 to TRBJ1-2, with a possible D match to TRBD1 (5 bases). The CDR3 spans 15 residues. V lost 4 bases, J lost 4 bases, and 16 bases lay in between. CDR1 and CDR2 from the germline V gene are MNHNY and SVGAGI (reference sequence). The CDR3 protein is CASSLDGGVGYGYTF. The CDR3 nucleotides read TGTGCCAGCAGTTTGGATGGGGGAGTCGGCTATGGCTACACCTTC.

The rearrangement joins TRBV5-5 to TRBJ1-5, with D maybe TRBD1 (5 bases). Germline assignment: CDR1 SGHKS and CDR2 YYEKEE (reference sequence). With 0 bases removed from V and 5 bases from J, the gap between germline ends came to 9 bases. CDR3 length equals 14 residues. The CDR3 sequence: CASSLEQVHQPQHF. CDR3 DNA sequence: TGTGCCAGCAGCTTGGAACAGGTGCATCAGCCCCAGCATTTT.

The V and J genes are TRBV28 and TRBJ2-3, with 9 bases lining up with TRBD1. This CDR3 region has 15 residues. The V segment lost 11 bases and the J segment 6 bases; nucleotides outside the gene matches: 15. Germline V gene sequence: CDR1 MDHEN, CDR2 SYDVKM. The CDR3 DNA is TGTGCCGGCCAACAACAGGGGGCTGGAGATGATACGCAGTATTTT. Protein product: CAGQQQGAGDDTQYF.

The rearrangement links TRBV29-1 to TRBJ2-1, with D perhaps being TRBD1 or TRBD2 (5 bases each). The end of the DNA is better explained by TRBJ2-7, so the J call may be wrong. CDR3 length equals 14 residues. The germline V gene encodes CDR1 SQVTM and CDR2 ANQGSEA. The CDR3 DNA sequence: TGCAGCGTTGACCACCCCCAGAGGGGCAATGAGCAGTACTTC. Translating it yields CSVDHPQRGNEQYF.

The chain joins TRBV27 to TRBJ2-7; a possible D gene is TRBD1 (6 bases). CDR1 and CDR2 from the germline V gene are MNHEY and SMNVEV (reference sequence). This CDR3 spans 12 amino acids. This CDR3 is CTSRGHRLEQYF. The CDR3 bases are TGTACTAGTCGGGGACACCGACTCGAGCAGTACTTC.

V usage is TRBV5-1 and J usage is TRBJ2-7, with 16 bases identical to TRBD2. CDR1 is SGHRS, CDR2 YFSETQ, per germline. J was trimmed by 2 bases and V by 5 bases; bases with no gene match: 7. The CDR3 sequence is 17 residues long. CDR3 sequence: CASRSGTSGRGAYEQYF. The CDR3 DNA reads TGCGCCAGCAGGTCCGGGACTAGCGGGAGGGGTGCCTACGAGCAGTACTTC.

The V gene is TRBV5-1, the J gene TRBJ2-7; 7 bases are a match to TRBD1. CDR1 and CDR2 from the germline V gene are SGHRS and YFSETQ. V lost 7 bases, J lost 4 bases, and 11 bases stayed unmatched. CDR3 length equals 14 residues. This CDR3 reads CASSTGYELYEQYF. The DNA of the CDR3 is TGCGCCAGCTCGACAGGGTATGAGTTATACGAGCAGTACTTC.

The chain carries TRBV28 and TRBJ2-1; D uncertain. CDR3 length: 14 amino acids. Trimming took 8 bases from V and 4 from J, leaving 15 bases between them. Germline loops: CDR1 MDHEN, CDR2 SYDVKM. The CDR3 DNA is TGTGCCAGCTATTCCCCTACCTTATACAATGAGCAGTTCTTC. As protein: CASYSPTLYNEQFF.

This clonotype has more than one count but fewer than ten. The gene calls are TRBV24-1 and TRBJ2-7; D may match TRBD1 or TRBD2 (5 bases each). There are 13 residues in the CDR3. V gave up 7 bases and J gave up 2 bases, with 11 bases separating them. The germline gives CDR1 KGHDR, CDR2 SFDVKD. The CDR3 here is CATSPGAPYEQYF. CDR3 bases: TGTGCCACCAGCCCCGGGGCCCCCTACGAGCAGTACTTC.

As DNA, the CDR3 is TGCAGCGTTCGCGGTCGGGGGATTCGCTACGAGCAGTACTTC. Protein: CSVRGRGIRYEQYF. The chain combines TRBV29-1 with TRBJ2-7; a possible D gene is TRBD2 (6 bases). The V gene's germline CDR1 is SQVTM and CDR2 ANQGSEA. The CDR3 spans 14 residues. V was clipped by 5 bases and J by 3 bases, with 17 bases between them.

This clonotype was observed a handful of times. The chain carries TRBV10-1 and TRBJ1-1; 7 bases fit TRBD1. The germline CDR1 and CDR2 sequences are WNHNN and SYGVQD (reference sequence). The length of the CDR3 is 17 residues. The trim removed 7 bases at V and 4 bases at J, leaving 18 bases unmatched. The CDR3, as DNA: TGCGCCAGCAACATAGGACAGGATGGTGGGGTAGTCACTGAAGCTTTCTTT. Protein product: CASNIGQDGGVVTEAFF.

CDR3 sequence: CASSTATSGSTFTYEQYF. CDR3 sequence (DNA): TGTGCCAGCAGTACCGCGACTAGCGGGAGTACGTTTACCTACGAGCAGTACTTC. The chain carries TRBV12-3 or TRBV12-4 and TRBJ2-7; TRBD2 matches 12 bases. There are 18 residues in the CDR3. After removal of 5 bases from V and 2 bases from J, the junction contained 13 bases not matched to a gene.

Notes on this clonotype: The junction and the germline gene differ at one end; a read error may be behind it. The chain uses TRBV12-3 or TRBV12-4 and TRBJ2-3; D perhaps matches TRBD2 (6 bases). The CDR3 spans 15 residues. The CDR3 sequence is CASFVEGSRTDTEYF. In DNA, the CDR3 is TGTGCCAGCTTCGTGGAGGGATCGAGAACAGATACGGAGTATTTT.